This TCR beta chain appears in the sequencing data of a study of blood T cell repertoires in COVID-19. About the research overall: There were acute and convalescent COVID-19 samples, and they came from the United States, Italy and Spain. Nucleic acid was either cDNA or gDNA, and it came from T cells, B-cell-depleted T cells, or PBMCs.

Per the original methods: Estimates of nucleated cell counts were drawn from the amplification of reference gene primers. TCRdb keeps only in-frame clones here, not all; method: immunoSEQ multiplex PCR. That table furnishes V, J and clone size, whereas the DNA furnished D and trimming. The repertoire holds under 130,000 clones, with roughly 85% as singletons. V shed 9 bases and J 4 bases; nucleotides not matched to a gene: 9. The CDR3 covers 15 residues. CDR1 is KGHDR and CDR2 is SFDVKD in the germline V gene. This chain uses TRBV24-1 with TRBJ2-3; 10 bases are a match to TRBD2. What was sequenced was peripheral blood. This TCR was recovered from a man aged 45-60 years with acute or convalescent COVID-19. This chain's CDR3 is CATSNSAGGPDTQYF. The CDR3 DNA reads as TGTGCCACCTCCAATTCAGCGGGAGGGCCAGATACGCAGTATTTT.